The sequence of this TCR beta chain was determined in a study of blood T cell repertoires in COVID-19. The CDR3 length is 16 residues. CDR1 and CDR2 (germline): LNHDA, SQIVND (reference sequence). V lost 7 bases, J lost 8 bases, and 23 bases lay in between. Only in-frame clones appear in the TCRdb table, and some are missing; sequencing was by immunoSEQ multiplex PCR. The sample has tens of thousands of clones, about four fifths seen once. The TCR comes from a man aged 50 to 59 with acute or convalescent COVID-19. The chain carries TRBV19 and TRBJ1-4; perhaps TRBD1 as D (5 bases). Specimen: peripheral blood. The chain's CDR3 is CASNSKDRGSGEKLFF. The CDR3 region has the DNA TGTGCCAGTAACTCAAAAGACCGGGGGTCTGGGGAAAAACTGTTTTTT.